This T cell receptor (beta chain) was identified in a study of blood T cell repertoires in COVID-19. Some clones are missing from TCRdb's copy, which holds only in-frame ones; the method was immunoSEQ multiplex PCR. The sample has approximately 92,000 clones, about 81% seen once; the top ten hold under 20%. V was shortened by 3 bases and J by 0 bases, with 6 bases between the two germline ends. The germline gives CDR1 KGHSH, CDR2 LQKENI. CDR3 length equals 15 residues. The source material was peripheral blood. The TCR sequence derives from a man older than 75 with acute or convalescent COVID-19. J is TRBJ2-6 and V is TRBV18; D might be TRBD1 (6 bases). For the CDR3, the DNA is TGTGCCAGCTCACCGACAGGCTCTGGGGCCAACGTCCTGACTTTC. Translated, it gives CASSPTGSGANVLTF.